This T cell receptor (beta chain) was recorded in a study of CD8 T cells in Susac syndrome. It was with random hexamers that roughly 0.5 to 1 ug RNA was reverse transcribed. Each CDR3 protein gets one entry after TCRdb re-called the immunoSEQ multiplex PCR reads with MiXCR. The table includes approximately 270,000 distinct CDR3 sequences, 85% to 95% detected once. The ends were cut back, 3 bases at V and 7 bases at J, with 16 bases in the middle. This CDR3 has 14 amino acids. The chain employs TRBV12-3 or TRBV12-4 and TRBJ2-7; tentatively, D is TRBD1 (6 bases). The receptor was isolated from a human donor with multiple sclerosis. Sequencing was carried out using CD4+ T cells from PBMCs. As DNA, the CDR3 is TGTGCCAGCAGTTTGCCCAGGGCTAGGGGGGAGCAGTACTTC. Its translation: CASSLPRARGEQYF.